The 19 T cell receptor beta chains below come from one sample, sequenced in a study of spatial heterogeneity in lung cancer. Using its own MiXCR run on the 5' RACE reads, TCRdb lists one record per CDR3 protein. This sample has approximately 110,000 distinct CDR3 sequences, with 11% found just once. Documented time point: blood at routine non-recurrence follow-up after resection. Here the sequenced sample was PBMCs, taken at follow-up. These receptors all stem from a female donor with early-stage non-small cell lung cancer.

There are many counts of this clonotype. The chain's CDR3 is CASSVGTDSIYGYTF. The CDR3 DNA reads as TGTGCCAGCAGTGTGGGGACAGACTCAATCTATGGCTACACCTTC. The gene calls are TRBV2 and TRBJ1-2; 7 nucleotides line up with TRBD1. CDR1 and CDR2 from the germline V gene are SNHLY and FYNNEI. This CDR3 region has 15 residues. Unmatched junction bases numbered 9, after V lost 4 bases and J lost 4 bases.

The CDR3 sequence: CAWTKRERFTQYF. The CDR3 coding sequence is TGTGCCTGGACGAAGCGGGAGAGGTTTACGCAGTATTTT. The rearrangement links TRBV30 to TRBJ2-3; 8 bases line up with TRBD2. There are 13 residues in the CDR3. The germline V gene has CDR1 GTSNPN and CDR2 SVGIG (reference sequence). The V gene end was trimmed by 4 bases and the J gene end by 8 bases; junction bases not matched to a gene: 8.

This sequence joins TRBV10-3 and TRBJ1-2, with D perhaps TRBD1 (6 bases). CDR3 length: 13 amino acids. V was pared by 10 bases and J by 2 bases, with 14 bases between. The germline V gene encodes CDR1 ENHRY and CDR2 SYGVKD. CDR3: CATFYTGNYGYTF. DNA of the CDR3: TGTGCCACCTTTTATACAGGGAACTATGGCTACACCTTC.

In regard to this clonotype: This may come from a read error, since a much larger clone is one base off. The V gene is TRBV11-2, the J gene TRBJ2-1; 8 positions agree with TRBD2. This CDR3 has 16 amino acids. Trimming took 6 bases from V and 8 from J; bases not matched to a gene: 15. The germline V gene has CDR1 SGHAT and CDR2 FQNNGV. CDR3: CASRKRVSGIVDEQFF. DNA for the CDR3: TGTGCCAGCAGGAAAAGGGTTAGCGGGATCGTCGATGAGCAGTTCTTC.

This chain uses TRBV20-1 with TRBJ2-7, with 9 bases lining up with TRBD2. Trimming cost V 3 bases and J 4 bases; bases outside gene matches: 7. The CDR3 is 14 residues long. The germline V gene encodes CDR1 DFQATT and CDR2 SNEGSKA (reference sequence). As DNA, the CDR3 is TGCAGTGCTAGCGGCGGGAGGGCCGAGTACGAGCAGTACTTC. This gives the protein CSASGGRAEYEQYF.

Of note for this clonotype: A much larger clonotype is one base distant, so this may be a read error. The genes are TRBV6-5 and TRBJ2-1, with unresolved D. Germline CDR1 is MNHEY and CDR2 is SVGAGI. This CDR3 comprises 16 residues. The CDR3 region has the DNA TGTGCCAGCAGTTACGGCTGGGTTGCTGGTTACAGTGAGCAGTTCTTC. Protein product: CASSYGWVAGYSEQFF.

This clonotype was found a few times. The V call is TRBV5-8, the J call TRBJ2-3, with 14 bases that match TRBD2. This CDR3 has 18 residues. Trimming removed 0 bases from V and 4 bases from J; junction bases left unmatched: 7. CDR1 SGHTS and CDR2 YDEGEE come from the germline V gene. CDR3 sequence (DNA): TGTGCCAGCAGCTTGGCCCGGACTAGCGGGAGGTTTGCAGATACGCAGTATTTT. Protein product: CASSLARTSGRFADTQYF. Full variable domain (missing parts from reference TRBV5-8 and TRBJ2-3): EAGVTQSPTHLIKTRGQQATLRCSPISGHTSVYWYQQALGLGLQFLLWYDEGEERNRGNFPPRFSGRQFPNYSSELNVNALELEDSALYLCASSLARTSGRFADTQYFGPGTRLTVL.

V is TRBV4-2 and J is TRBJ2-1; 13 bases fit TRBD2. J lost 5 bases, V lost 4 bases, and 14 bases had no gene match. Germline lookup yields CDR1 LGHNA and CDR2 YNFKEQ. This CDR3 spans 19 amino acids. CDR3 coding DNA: TGTGCCAGCAGCCTCCGACTAGCGGGAGGAGCCTTGAATGACAATGAGCAGTTCTTC. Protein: CASSLRLAGGALNDNEQFF.

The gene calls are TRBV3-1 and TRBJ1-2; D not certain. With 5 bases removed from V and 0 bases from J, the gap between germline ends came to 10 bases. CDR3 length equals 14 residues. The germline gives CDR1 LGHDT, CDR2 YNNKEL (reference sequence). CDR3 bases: TGTGCCAGCAGCGCGCAGAGCTCTAACTATGGCTACACCTTC. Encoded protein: CASSAQSSNYGYTF.

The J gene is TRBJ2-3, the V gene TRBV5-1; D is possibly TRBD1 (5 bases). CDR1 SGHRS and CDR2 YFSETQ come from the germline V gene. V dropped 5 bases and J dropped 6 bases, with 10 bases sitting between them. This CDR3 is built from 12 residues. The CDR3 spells CASRSDKDTQYF. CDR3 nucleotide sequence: TGCGCCAGCAGGTCGGACAAGGATACGCAGTATTTT.

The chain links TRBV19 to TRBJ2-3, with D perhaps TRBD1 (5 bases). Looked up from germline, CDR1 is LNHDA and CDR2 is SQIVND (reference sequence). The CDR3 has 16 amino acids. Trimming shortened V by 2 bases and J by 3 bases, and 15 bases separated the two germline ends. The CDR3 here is CASSILPRAGTDTQYF. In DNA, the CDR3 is TGTGCCAGTAGTATATTGCCCAGGGCTGGTACAGATACGCAGTATTTT.

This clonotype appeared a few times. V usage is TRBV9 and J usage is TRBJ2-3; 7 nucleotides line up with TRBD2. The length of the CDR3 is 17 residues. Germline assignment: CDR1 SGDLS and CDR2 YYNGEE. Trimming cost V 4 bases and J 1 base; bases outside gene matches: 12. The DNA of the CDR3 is TGTGCCAGCAGCCCCCGAGCAGGCGGGAGCGGCACAGATACGCAGTATTTT. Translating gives CASSPRAGGSGTDTQYF. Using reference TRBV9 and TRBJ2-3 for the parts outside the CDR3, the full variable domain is DSGVTQTPKHLITATGQRVTLRCSPRSGDLSVYWYQQSLDQGLQFLIQYYNGEERAKGNILERFSAQQFPDLHSELNLSSLELGDSALYFCASSPRAGGSGTDTQYFGPGTRLTVL.

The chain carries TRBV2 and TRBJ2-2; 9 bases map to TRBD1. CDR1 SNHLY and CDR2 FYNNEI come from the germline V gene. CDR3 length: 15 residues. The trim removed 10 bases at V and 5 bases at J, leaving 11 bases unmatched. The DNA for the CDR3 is TGTGCCACCCGCCGGACAGGGGAAGGTACCGGGGAGCTGTTTTTT. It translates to CATRRTGEGTGELFF.

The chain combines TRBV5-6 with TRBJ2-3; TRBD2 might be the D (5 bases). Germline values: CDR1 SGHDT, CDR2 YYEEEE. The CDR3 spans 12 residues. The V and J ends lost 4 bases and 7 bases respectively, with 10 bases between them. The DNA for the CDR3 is TGTGCCAGCAGCCGGACTGCAAATACGCAGTATTTT. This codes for CASSRTANTQYF.

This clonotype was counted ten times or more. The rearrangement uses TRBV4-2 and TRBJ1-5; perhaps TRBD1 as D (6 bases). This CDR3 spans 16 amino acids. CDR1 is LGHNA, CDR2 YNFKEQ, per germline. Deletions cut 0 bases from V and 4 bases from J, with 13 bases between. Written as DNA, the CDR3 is TGTGCCAGCAGCCAAGAAAGCTGGAGGGGGAATCAGCCCCAGCATTTT. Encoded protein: CASSQESWRGNQPQHF.

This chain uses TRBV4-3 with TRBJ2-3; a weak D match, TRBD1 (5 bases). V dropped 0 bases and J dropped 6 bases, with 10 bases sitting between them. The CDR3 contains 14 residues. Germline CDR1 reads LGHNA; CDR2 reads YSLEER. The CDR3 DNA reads TGCGCCAGCAGCCAAGAACCAGGGTCCGATACGCAGTATTTT. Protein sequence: CASSQEPGSDTQYF.

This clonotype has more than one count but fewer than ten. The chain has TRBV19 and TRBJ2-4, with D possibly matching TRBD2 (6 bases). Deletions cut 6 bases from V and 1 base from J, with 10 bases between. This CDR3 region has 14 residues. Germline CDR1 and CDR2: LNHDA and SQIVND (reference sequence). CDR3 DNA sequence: TGTGCCAGTAGGGAAGGGAGGGCCAAAAACATTCAGTACTTC. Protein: CASREGRAKNIQYF. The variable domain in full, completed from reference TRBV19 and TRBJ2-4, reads DGGITQSPKYLFRKEGQNVTLSCEQNLNHDAMYWYRQDPGQGLRLIYYSQIVNDFQKGDIAEGYSVSREKKESFPLTVTSAQKNPTAFYLCASREGRAKNIQYFGAGTRLSVL.

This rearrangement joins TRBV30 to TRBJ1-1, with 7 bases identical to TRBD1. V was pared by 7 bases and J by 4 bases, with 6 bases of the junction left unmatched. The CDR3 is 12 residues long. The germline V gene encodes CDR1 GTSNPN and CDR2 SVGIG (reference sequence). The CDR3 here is CAYYRGPTEAFF. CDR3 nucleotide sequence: TGTGCCTATTACAGGGGACCCACTGAAGCTTTCTTT.

The CDR3 DNA follows: TGCAGCGTTGAAAGATCCTCCAACATTCAGTACTTC. Translated: CSVERSSNIQYF. The chain has TRBV29-1 and TRBJ2-4; no reliable D call. The V gene's germline CDR1 is SQVTM and CDR2 ANQGSEA. Trimming stripped 2 bases from V and 7 bases from J, with 9 bases between. This CDR3 comprises 12 residues.